Below are 10 T cell receptor beta chains sequenced from a single sample in a study of blood T cell repertoires in COVID-19. The repertoire was sequenced with immunoSEQ multiplex PCR; TCRdb's copy has only in-frame clones and lacks some. The table has under 75,000 clones, approximately 77% seen once. Sequences were obtained from peripheral blood. These receptors all come from a woman between 70 and 85 years old with COVID-19, enrolled during active disease.

The chain recombines TRBV9 with TRBJ1-3; D is undetermined. Trimming removed 5 bases from V and 0 bases from J, with 6 bases in between. Per the germline V gene, CDR1 is SGDLS and CDR2 is YYNGEE. The CDR3 contains 13 residues. The CDR3 protein is CASRPGSGNTIYF. The CDR3 DNA follows: TGTGCCAGCAGACCGGGCTCTGGAAACACCATATATTTT. The variable domain in full, with the rest retrieved from reference TRBV9 and TRBJ1-3, is DSGVTQTPKHLITATGQRVTLRCSPRSGDLSVYWYQQSLDQGLQFLIQYYNGEERAKGNILERFSAQQFPDLHSELNLSSLELGDSALYFCASRPGSGNTIYFGEGSWLTVV.

The chain has TRBV2 and TRBJ1-1; D not resolved. The CDR3 is made up of 15 amino acids. Trimming removed 6 bases from V and 1 base from J, with 15 bases in between. In germline, CDR1 is SNHLY, CDR2 FYNNEI. CDR3 loop: CASRRQTVANTEAFF. The CDR3 DNA reads as TGTGCCAGCAGGCGACAAACAGTCGCGAACACTGAAGCTTTCTTT.

This clone was counted a single time. The chain joins TRBV7-2 to TRBJ1-6; no reliable D call. Trimming cost V 5 bases and J 6 bases, with 11 bases left between them. The CDR3 extends over 14 amino acids. Germline V gene sequence: CDR1 SGHTA, CDR2 FQGNSA. CDR3 sequence: CASSPLLPNSPLHF. The DNA of the CDR3 is TGTGCCAGCAGCCCCCTCCTTCCTAATTCACCCCTCCACTTT.

This clone was observed a few times. DNA of the CDR3: TGCAGCGTTGGTCGGCCAGGCGGCACAGATACGCAGTATTTT. Its translation: CSVGRPGGTDTQYF. The gene calls are TRBV29-1 and TRBJ2-3; D uncertain. V dropped 4 bases and J dropped 1 base, with 12 bases sitting between them. The germline CDR1 and CDR2 sequences are SQVTM and ANQGSEA. This CDR3 is built from 14 residues.

There are a few counts of this clone. The rearrangement links TRBV5-1 to TRBJ1-6; no clear D gene. The germline V gene encodes CDR1 SGHRS and CDR2 YFSETQ. Trimming took off 0 bases at V and 8 bases at J, with 9 bases between the two ends. CDR3 length: 14 residues. The DNA for the CDR3 is TGCGCCAGCAGCTTGGGACAATGGGATTCACCCCTCCACTTT. It is translated as CASSLGQWDSPLHF. The full variable domain, its missing parts supplied by reference TRBV5-1 and TRBJ1-6, is KAGVTQTPRYLIKTRGQQVTLSCSPISGHRSVSWYQQTPGQGLQFLFEYFSETQRNKGNFPGRFSGRQFSNSRSEMNVSTLELGDSALYLCASSLGQWDSPLHFGNGTRLTVT.

CDR3 sequence reads: CASSGSGGETQYF. The CDR3 DNA sequence: TGTGCCAGCAGCGGCTCGGGAGGGGAGACCCAGTACTTC. The chain recombines TRBV12-3 or TRBV12-4 with TRBJ2-5, with 8 nucleotides matching TRBD2. The CDR3 is 13 amino acids. Germline trimming cut 6 bases from V and 5 bases from J; bases unmatched to any gene: 5.

This chain connects TRBV2 to TRBJ1-2; D is unclear. This CDR3 comprises 13 residues. CDR1 is SNHLY and CDR2 is FYNNEI in the germline V gene. Trimming removed 4 bases from V and 0 bases from J, with 6 bases in between. The CDR3 DNA reads as TGTGCCAGCAGTGTGGGAGCTAACTATGGCTACACCTTC. This gives the protein CASSVGANYGYTF.

V and J are TRBV18 and TRBJ1-1; D uncertain. The V end lost 3 bases, the J end lost 5 bases, and 7 bases lay between the germline ends. CDR1 is KGHSH and CDR2 is LQKENI in the germline V gene. This CDR3 contains 12 residues. The DNA for the CDR3 is TGTGCCAGCTCACCTGAGGCAACTGAAGCTTTCTTT. It is translated as CASSPEATEAFF.

The chain recombines TRBV2 with TRBJ2-1; D might be TRBD1 (5 bases). There are 11 residues in the CDR3. Trimming pared 5 bases from V and 10 bases from J, leaving 9 bases between. From germline, CDR1 is SNHLY and CDR2 FYNNEI. Here the CDR3 reads CASSPRTEQFF. The CDR3 DNA reads as TGTGCCAGCAGTCCCCGGACAGAGCAGTTCTTC. The variable domain in full, completed from reference TRBV2 and TRBJ2-1, reads EPEVTQTPSHQVTQMGQEVILRCVPISNHLYFYWYRQILGQKVEFLVSFYNNEISEKSEIFDDQFSVERPDGSNFTLKIRSTKLEDSAMYFCASSPRTEQFFGPGTRLTVL.

The rearrangement uses TRBV14 and TRBJ2-5; 16 nucleotides agree with TRBD2. The J segment lost 5 bases and the V segment lost 6 bases, leaving 9 bases of the junction unmatched. The germline V gene has CDR1 SGHDN and CDR2 FVKESK. The CDR3 contains 17 residues. Written as DNA, the CDR3 is TGTGCCAGCAGACCCGGGACTAGCGGGGGGGCGGACGAGACCCAGTACTTC. Protein product: CASRPGTSGGADETQYF.